The entry below gives a single T cell receptor beta chain sequence along with its context. The sample holds other DNA sequences that translate to the same CDR3. Study processing details: Amplified reference gene primers provided the basis for estimating nucleated cell counts. Clones were sequenced by immunoSEQ multiplex PCR, and TCRdb holds only the in-frame ones, with some missing. V and J calls and clone size are copied from that table; D and trimming were computed from the DNA. In the table there are hundreds of thousands of clones, nearly 90% of which are singletons. Those enrolled, adults aged 18 to 89 years, came from roughly 22 US areas. Each participant's cohort was designated according to participant-reported clinical history. Germline-derived CDR1 and CDR2 are SEHNR and FQNEAQ (reference sequence). The CDR3 consists of 15 residues. The V gene lost 1 base and the J gene lost 1 base, with 7 bases spanning the gap.

This specimen belongs to a study of blood T cell repertoires in COVID-19. Specimen: PBMCs or T cells enriched from blood (not recorded which). This TCR was sampled from a woman aged 18 to 35 with acute COVID-19. This chain connects TRBV7-9 to TRBJ1-4; D remains unclear. CDR3 DNA sequence: TGTGCCAGCAGCTTAGTAGGCGGAACTAATGAAAAACTGTTTTTT. Amino acid sequence: CASSLVGGTNEKLFF.